These T cell receptor beta chains were read from a single sample in a study of T cells in Graves' hyperthyroidism and ophthalmopathy. TCRdb reprocessed the multiplex PCR reads via MiXCR and lists one record per CDR3 protein. The table lists approximately 400,000 distinct CDR3 sequences, approximately 15% of them singletons. Sequenced material: blood. Receptors were obtained from a woman aged 60-75 years with Graves' hyperthyroidism. CDR3s include the opening cysteine and the closing phenylalanine or tryptophan. A D gene is named only where the DNA matches it firmly. Some rows mark clone size as missing; the rest say once, few, many or name a class of expanded clone.

v_gene	j_gene	abundance	d_gene	CDR3aa	CDR3nt
TRBV12-3/TRBV12-4	TRBJ2-7	NA	TRBD1	CASSFRGQLPYEQYF	TGTGCCAGCAGTTTTAGGGGGCAGCTGCCCTACGAGCAGTACTTC
TRBV5-1	TRBJ1-3	many	TRBD1	CASSLSGGAAGNTIYF	TGCGCCAGCAGCTTGTCAGGGGGCGCAGCTGGAAACACCATATATTTT
TRBV9	TRBJ1-5	many	NA	CASSVGTDDSNQPQHF	TGTGCCAGCAGCGTAGGAACAGATGATAGCAATCAGCCCCAGCATTTT
TRBV5-4	TRBJ1-2	NA	NA	CASSPLGAAANYGYTF	TGTGCCAGCAGCCCCCTGGGGGCAGCCGCTAACTATGGCTACACCTTC
TRBV20-1	TRBJ1-1	many	NA	CSARDKPERHTEAFF	TGCAGTGCTAGAGATAAGCCCGAACGTCACACTGAAGCTTTCTTT
TRBV19	TRBJ1-5	few	TRBD1	CASLRGQGAGQPQHF	TGTGCCAGTCTGCGTGGACAGGGGGCAGGTCAGCCCCAGCATTTT
TRBV10-3	TRBJ2-6	NA	NA	CAISADNSGANVLTF	TGTGCCATCAGTGCGGACAACTCTGGGGCCAACGTCCTGACTTTC
TRBV11-1	TRBJ2-7	many	NA	CASSLNSPRGEQYF	TGTGCCAGCAGCTTAAATTCACCACGGGGAGAGCAGTACTTC
TRBV6-5	TRBJ2-1	NA	NA	CASSYSSRHPLYNGQFF	TGTGCCAGCAGTTACTCGAGTAGACACCCCCTGTACAATGGGCAGTTCTTC
TRBV5-6	TRBJ1-1	few	NA	CASSWRGGLNTEAFF	TGTGCCAGCAGCTGGCGGGGGGGGCTTAACACTGAAGCTTTCTTT
TRBV15	TRBJ2-1	many	TRBD2	CATSTRLLGGRNEQFF	TGTGCCACCAGCACCCGCTTGCTGGGCGGGAGGAATGAGCAGTTCTTC
TRBV18	TRBJ1-4	many	TRBD1	CASSPATGVREKLFF	TGTGCCAGCTCACCTGCGACAGGGGTCCGAGAAAAACTGTTTTTT
TRBV7-8	TRBJ2-7	many	NA	CASSLVAGTGEQYF	TGTGCCAGCAGCTTAGTTGCGGGGACGGGCGAGCAGTACTTC
TRBV2	TRBJ2-1	many	NA	CASRPGLDHNEQFF	TGTGCCAGCAGACCGGGACTCGATCACAATGAGCAGTTCTTC
TRBV3-1	TRBJ2-5	many	NA	CASSRGSGETQYF	TGTGCCAGCAGCCGTGGGTCGGGAGAGACCCAGTACTTC
TRBV6-4	TRBJ1-2	NA	NA	CASRSRDGYTF	TGTGCCAGCAGATCCAGGGATGGCTACACCTTC
TRBV6-5	TRBJ1-4	many	NA	CASSYRGGMTTNEKLFF	TGTGCCAGCAGTTACCGAGGGGGAATGACAACTAATGAAAAACTGTTTTTT
TRBV24-1	TRBJ2-5	few	TRBD1	CATSDLEGAEETQYF	TGTGCCACCAGTGATTTAGAGGGGGCCGAGGAGACCCAGTACTTC
TRBV7-9	TRBJ2-5	NA	TRBD2	CASSSGTSGRGQETQYF	TGTGCCAGCAGCTCCGGGACTAGCGGGAGGGGACAAGAGACCCAGTACTTC
TRBV11-2	TRBJ1-2	many	TRBD1	CASSSRNRGRNYGYTF	TGTGCCAGCAGCTCGCGTAACAGGGGGCGGAACTATGGCTACACCTTC
TRBV30	TRBJ2-3	many	TRBD1	CAWSVQGSDTQYF	TGTGCCTGGAGTGTACAGGGGTCAGATACGCAGTATTTT
TRBV5-1	TRBJ1-1	many	NA	CASSLDPVNTEAFF	TGCGCCAGCAGCTTGGATCCGGTGAACACTGAAGCTTTCTTT
TRBV14	TRBJ2-7	NA	NA	CASSQAPGRVVHEQYF	TGTGCCAGCAGCCAAGCCCCGGGCAGGGTGGTCCACGAGCAGTACTTC
TRBV4-1	TRBJ2-3	NA	TRBD2	CASSQDGSGSWEDTQYF	TGCGCCAGCAGCCAAGATGGGAGCGGGAGTTGGGAAGATACGCAGTATTTT
TRBV7-8	TRBJ2-1	many	TRBD1	CASSLSGTGGFYNEQFF	TGTGCCAGCAGCTTATCCGGGACAGGGGGCTTCTACAATGAGCAGTTCTTC
TRBV7-9	TRBJ2-7	many	NA	CASSHPLSSWSEQYF	TGTGCCAGCAGCCACCCCCTGAGTAGTTGGTCCGAGCAGTACTTC
TRBV29-1	TRBJ1-1	NA	NA	CSGLGGSNTEAFF	TGCAGCGGATTGGGAGGATCGAACACTGAAGCTTTCTTT
TRBV20-1	TRBJ1-5	many	TRBD1	CSARGGQGRNQPQHF	TGCAGTGCTAGAGGAGGACAGGGGAGAAATCAGCCCCAGCATTTT
TRBV18	TRBJ2-5	NA	NA	CASPRSQGRFETQYF	TGTGCCAGCCCACGAAGTCAGGGGCGTTTCGAGACCCAGTACTTC
TRBV5-1	TRBJ1-4	many	NA	CASSLDGGPSEKLFF	TGCGCCAGCAGCTTGGATGGGGGGCCCAGTGAAAAACTGTTTTTT
TRBV7-9	TRBJ2-7	many	NA	CASSPLKGYLDEQYF	TGTGCCAGCAGCCCATTAAAGGGCTACCTGGACGAGCAGTACTTC
TRBV5-1	TRBJ2-5	many	TRBD1	CASSLLQGAQETQYF	TGCGCCAGCAGCTTACTACAGGGGGCCCAAGAGACCCAGTACTTC
TRBV28	TRBJ2-7	many	TRBD2	CASSLGRGYEQYF	TGTGCCAGCAGTTTAGGGAGGGGCTACGAGCAGTACTTC
TRBV12-3/TRBV12-4	TRBJ1-2	many	NA	CASSLRVRPYGYTF	TGTGCCAGCAGTTTACGGGTCAGACCATATGGCTACACCTTC
TRBV27	TRBJ1-2	many	NA	CASSQLGGDGYTF	TGTGCCAGCAGCCAACTGGGGGGGGATGGCTACACCTTC
TRBV11-3	TRBJ2-2	many	NA	CASSLALGTGELFF	TGTGCCAGCAGCTTAGCTCTGGGGACCGGGGAGCTGTTTTTT
TRBV7-8	TRBJ2-7	NA	TRBD1	CASSRDSDSYEQYF	TGTGCCAGCAGCCGGGACAGCGACTCCTACGAGCAGTACTTC
TRBV12-3/TRBV12-4	TRBJ2-7	many	NA	CASSSGSLSYEQYF	TGTGCCAGCAGTTCGGGGTCCCTCTCCTACGAGCAGTACTTC
TRBV20-1	TRBJ1-1	NA	NA	CSARDRRLAGGGTEAFF	TGCAGTGCTAGAGACCGCAGGCTAGCGGGAGGGGGCACTGAAGCTTTCTTT
TRBV15	TRBJ1-2	NA	NA	CATSRVLGGLYGYTF	TGTGCCACCAGCAGAGTTCTTGGCGGATTATATGGCTACACCTTC
TRBV5-5	TRBJ1-1	NA	NA	CASSWGRRNTEAFF	TGTGCCAGCAGCTGGGGACGGCGGAACACTGAAGCTTTCTTT
TRBV5-1	TRBJ1-1	many	TRBD1	CASSLGQAAEAFF	TGCGCCAGCAGCTTAGGACAGGCTGCTGAAGCTTTCTTT
TRBV6-1	TRBJ2-3	NA	TRBD2	CASSEGASGSDTQYF	TGTGCCAGCAGTGAGGGGGCTAGCGGGAGTGATACGCAGTATTTT
TRBV7-9	TRBJ2-2	many	NA	CASSSSMWNTGELFF	TGTGCCAGCAGCTCCAGTATGTGGAACACCGGGGAGCTGTTTTTT
TRBV2	TRBJ2-1	many	NA	CASRVSYEQFF	TGTGCCAGCAGGGTCTCATACGAGCAGTTCTTC
TRBV6-2/TRBV6-3	TRBJ2-3	NA	NA	CASNSAGDTQYF	TGTGCCAGCAATAGTGCAGGGGATACGCAGTATTTT
TRBV6-5	TRBJ2-7	many	NA	CASSYSRRVYPYEQYF	TGTGCCAGCAGTTACTCGAGGAGGGTATATCCCTACGAGCAGTACTTC
TRBV30	TRBJ2-1	NA	NA	CAWSLGDEQFF	TGTGCCTGGAGTTTAGGCGATGAGCAGTTCTTC